The 30 T cell receptor beta chains reported below all come from one sample, sequenced in a study of blood T cell repertoires in COVID-19. Method: immunoSEQ multiplex PCR; TCRdb's copy keeps in-frame clones and lacks some. The sample records over 150,000 clones, around 79% being singletons. Source material: peripheral blood. These receptors came from a woman in her 50s with acute or convalescent COVID-19.

The DNA of the CDR3 is TGTGCCAGCAGCTTAGATCGTAGAGGGGGCACTGAAGCTTTCTTT. It codes for CASSLDRRGGTEAFF. The V gene is TRBV11-2, the J gene TRBJ1-1; a weak D match, TRBD1 (6 bases). There are 15 residues in the CDR3. Trimming shortened V by 0 bases and J by 4 bases, and 12 bases separated the two germline ends. In germline, CDR1 is SGHAT, CDR2 FQNNGV. The variable domain in full, with the rest retrieved from reference TRBV11-2 and TRBJ1-1, is EAGVAQSPRYKIIEKRQSVAFWCNPISGHATLYWYQQILGQGPKLLIQFQNNGVVDDSQLPKDRFSAERLKGVDSTLKIQPAKLEDSAVYLCASSLDRRGGTEAFFGQGTRLTVV.

The chain employs TRBV18 and TRBJ2-2; the match to TRBD1 covers 8 bases. CDR1 is KGHSH, CDR2 LQKENI, per germline. Unmatched junction bases numbered 8, after V lost 1 base and J lost 7 bases. The CDR3 length is 16 residues. CDR3 sequence (DNA): TGTGCCAGCTCACCACTCGGACAGGGTCAAGGCGGGGAGCTGTTTTTT. It codes for CASSPLGQGQGGELFF.

This sequence joins TRBV7-2 and TRBJ2-2; possible D gene TRBD1, 6 bases. V gave up 3 bases and J gave up 5 bases, with 19 bases separating them. The CDR3 loop spans 17 amino acids. In germline, CDR1 is SGHTA, CDR2 FQGNSA. The CDR3 DNA reads TGTGCCAGCAGCTTTGGTTGGGGGCAGGGGTCGACCGGGGAGCTGTTTTTT. It codes for CASSFGWGQGSTGELFF. The full variable domain, with the rest looked up from reference TRBV7-2 and TRBJ2-2, is GAGVSQSPSNKVTEKGKDVELRCDPISGHTALYWYRQSLGQGLEFLIYFQGNSAPDKSGLPSDRFSAERTGGSVSTLTIQRTQQEDSAVYLCASSFGWGQGSTGELFFGEGSRLTVL.

The gene calls are TRBV27 and TRBJ1-2; D unresolved. Trimming stripped 6 bases from V and 4 bases from J, with 12 bases between. The V gene's germline CDR1 is MNHEY and CDR2 SMNVEV (reference sequence). CDR3 length: 13 amino acids. The CDR3 here is CASSPGGLYGYTF. The CDR3 bases are TGTGCCAGCAGCCCGGGAGGCCTCTATGGCTACACCTTC.

CDR3 nucleotide sequence: TGCAGCGTTGTATGGCTTCGGGGGGAAGAAGCTTTCTTT. Protein sequence: CSVVWLRGEEAFF. The chain couples TRBV29-1 to TRBJ1-1; D is perhaps TRBD1 (5 bases). Germline loops: CDR1 SQVTM, CDR2 ANQGSEA. The ends were cut back, 4 bases at V and 8 bases at J, with 17 bases in the middle. This CDR3 contains 13 residues.

The chain is built from TRBV6-5 and TRBJ1-4, with 8 nucleotides matching TRBD1. The junction had 9 bases not matched to a gene; V was cut back by 2 bases and J by 7 bases. Germline V gene lookup returns CDR1 MNHEY and CDR2 SVGAGI. The length of the CDR3 is 16 residues. CDR3 nucleotide sequence: TGTGCCAGCAGTTACCTAAAGACAGGGGCGATTGAAAAACTGTTTTTT. Protein product: CASSYLKTGAIEKLFF.

The chain links TRBV25-1 to TRBJ2-7; 9 nucleotides match TRBD2. The ends lost 9 bases at V and 2 bases at J; junction bases unmatched: 11. This CDR3 spans 15 amino acids. Looked up from germline, CDR1 is MGHDK and CDR2 is SYGVNS. The chain's CDR3 is CASTPGLASPYEQYF. CDR3 in DNA: TGTGCCAGTACACCGGGACTAGCATCACCCTACGAGCAGTACTTC.

V usage is TRBV6-6 and J usage is TRBJ1-5; 12 nucleotides align to TRBD1. With V trimmed by 7 bases and J by 3 bases, 4 bases remained unmatched. CDR3 length: 15 amino acids. CDR1 is MNHNY and CDR2 is SVGAGI in the germline V gene (reference sequence). This chain's CDR3 is CASTGDRGLNQPQHF. The CDR3 region has the DNA TGTGCCAGCACCGGGGACAGGGGGCTCAATCAGCCCCAGCATTTT.

The chain joins TRBV20-1 to TRBJ2-7; D remains unclear. The ends were cut back, 8 bases at V and 2 bases at J, with 7 bases in the middle. Germline V gene lookup returns CDR1 DFQATT and CDR2 SNEGSKA (reference sequence). The CDR3 is made up of 10 amino acids. The DNA for the CDR3 is TGCAGTCCCGTCGCCTACGAGCAGTACTTC. Translating it yields CSPVAYEQYF.

On this clone: Its ends do not fully match the called genes, so a read error is possible. V is TRBV5-6 and J is TRBJ2-7; the D gene is possibly TRBD1 (6 bases). This CDR3 is built from 15 residues. CDR1 is SGHDT, CDR2 YYEEEE, per germline. In nucleotides, the CDR3 is TGTGCCAGCACCTTGAGGGGGTTCCGGGCCTACGAGCAGTACTTC. Protein: CASTLRGFRAYEQYF.

This chain connects TRBV29-1 to TRBJ1-2; a weak D match, TRBD1 (5 bases). V was pared by 6 bases and J by 0 bases, with 11 bases between. This CDR3 comprises 13 residues. Germline CDR1 and CDR2: SQVTM and ANQGSEA. The CDR3 here is CSVGGRANYGYTF. CDR3 nucleotides: TGCAGCGTGGGGGGAAGAGCTAACTATGGCTACACCTTC.

This clone appeared a few times. The chain employs TRBV12-5 and TRBJ1-3; 8 nucleotides agree with TRBD1. Germline V CDR1 and CDR2: LGHNT, FRNRAP. Trimming at V came to 5 bases and at J to 4 bases, leaving 4 bases not matched to a gene. The CDR3 is made up of 14 amino acids. In DNA, the CDR3 is TGTGCTAGTGGTACCCGACAGGGGGGAAACACCATATATTTT. It encodes CASGTRQGGNTIYF.

This chain uses TRBV19 with TRBJ1-1, with D maybe TRBD1 (5 bases). This CDR3 has 16 amino acids. V was trimmed by 5 bases and J by 2 bases, leaving 18 bases between them. Germline assignment: CDR1 LNHDA and CDR2 SQIVND (reference sequence). The CDR3: CASSETAGRSNTEAFF. In DNA form, the CDR3 reads TGTGCCAGTAGTGAGACTGCGGGACGGTCAAACACTGAAGCTTTCTTT. Filled out from reference TRBV19 and TRBJ1-1, the complete variable domain reads DGGITQSPKYLFRKEGQNVTLSCEQNLNHDAMYWYRQDPGQGLRLIYYSQIVNDFQKGDIAEGYSVSREKKESFPLTVTSAQKNPTAFYLCASSETAGRSNTEAFFGQGTRLTVV.

The chain has TRBV21-1 and TRBJ2-2; whether TRBD2, the table's D call, matches the DNA was not checked. TRBV21-1 is a recognized pseudogene. CDR3 length: 18 residues. CDR3 loop: CASTKKELAETDTGELFF. In DNA, the CDR3 is TGTGCCAGCACCAAAAAGGAACTAGCGGAAACTGACACCGGGGAGCTGTTTTTT.

The genes are TRBV11-2 and TRBJ2-7; D perhaps matches TRBD2 (5 bases). The V and J ends lost 3 bases and 9 bases respectively, with 9 bases between them. Germline CDR1 SGHAT, CDR2 FQNNGV. This CDR3 has 11 amino acids. CDR3 region: CASSLDWRQYF. CDR3 DNA sequence: TGTGCCAGCAGCTTGGACTGGCGGCAGTACTTC.

The chain joins TRBV3-1 (or the pseudogene TRBV3-2) to TRBJ1-3; D possibly corresponds to TRBD1 (5 bases). Germline V CDR1 and CDR2: LGHDT, YNNKEL (reference sequence). The V end lost 6 bases, the J end lost 8 bases, and 14 bases lay between the germline ends. This CDR3 spans 13 amino acids. CDR3 loop: CASSPGGSDTIYF. CDR3 coding DNA: TGTGCCAGCAGTCCGGGGGGGTCGGACACCATATATTTT.

Remarks on this clone: Other DNA sequences from this sample encode an identical CDR3 as well. The chain joins TRBV15 to TRBJ1-4, with D possibly TRBD1 on 6 matching bases. The V end lost 1 base, the J end lost 4 bases, and 13 bases lay between the germline ends. The germline V gene encodes CDR1 LNHNV and CDR2 YYDKDF (reference sequence). This CDR3 region has 16 residues. In DNA form, the CDR3 reads TGTGCCACCAGCAGAGGCCGGGAGGGGGATAATGAAAAACTGTTTTTT. It codes for CATSRGREGDNEKLFF.

In this sample, this clone turned up once. This sequence joins TRBV1 and TRBJ1-2. TRBV1 is an annotated pseudogene. The CDR3 sequence is 16 residues long. This CDR3 is CTSSPSQDLLRYGYTF. The CDR3 nucleotides are TGCACCAGCAGCCCTAGCCAAGATCTCCTACGCTATGGCTACACCTTC.

This clone has more than one count but fewer than ten. The chain couples TRBV7-2 to TRBJ1-1; tentatively, D is TRBD1 (5 bases). Germline values: CDR1 SGHTA, CDR2 FQGNSA. Trimming removed 1 base from V and 5 bases from J, with 20 bases in between. This CDR3 region has 17 residues. CDR3 sequence: CASSLGHWGRGGTEAFF. CDR3 DNA sequence: TGTGCCAGCAGCTTAGGGCACTGGGGACGGGGAGGGACTGAAGCTTTCTTT.

The rearrangement links TRBV7-2 to TRBJ2-3, with 10 bases identical to TRBD2. The CDR3 runs 16 residues. With V trimmed by 6 bases and J by 1 base, 7 bases remained unmatched. CDR1 and CDR2 from the germline V gene are SGHTA and FQGNSA. The CDR3 DNA reads as TGTGCCAGCAGGAAAAGCGGGGGGGCCGGCACAGATACGCAGTATTTT. Translated: CASRKSGGAGTDTQYF. The full variable domain, completed using reference TRBV7-2 and TRBJ2-3, is GAGVSQSPSNKVTEKGKDVELRCDPISGHTALYWYRQSLGQGLEFLIYFQGNSAPDKSGLPSDRFSAERTGGSVSTLTIQRTQQEDSAVYLCASRKSGGAGTDTQYFGPGTRLTVL.

This chain connects TRBV5-4 to TRBJ1-2; D remains ambiguous. This CDR3 has 12 residues. Deletions cut 4 bases from V and 4 bases from J, with 8 bases between. Germline CDR1 and CDR2: SGHNT and YYREEE (reference sequence). The DNA for the CDR3 is TGTGCCAGCAGCCTCGACATCTATGGCTACACCTTC. Its protein product is CASSLDIYGYTF.

This clone was observed a single time. The chain is built from TRBV28 and TRBJ2-1; perhaps TRBD2 as D (6 bases). Germline lookup yields CDR1 MDHEN and CDR2 SYDVKM. The CDR3 loop spans 13 amino acids. CDR3 sequence (DNA): TGTGCAATCCGGGGAGGACGGTCGGACGAGCAGTTCTTC. It translates to CAIRGGRSDEQFF.

The chain uses TRBV28 and TRBJ2-7; TRBD2 matches at 12 bases. The trim removed 6 bases at V and 1 base at J, leaving 4 bases unmatched. Germline CDR1 is MDHEN and CDR2 is SYDVKM. The CDR3 spans 15 residues. CDR3 in DNA: TGTGCCAGCAGCTCACTAGCGGGGGGTTCCTACGAGCAGTACTTC. Its protein product is CASSSLAGGSYEQYF. Combining the CDR3 with reference TRBV28 and TRBJ2-7 gives the whole variable domain DVKVTQSSRYLVKRTGEKVFLECVQDMDHENMFWYRQDPGLGLRLIYFSYDVKMKEKGDIPEGYSVSREKKERFSLILESASTNQTSMYLCASSSLAGGSYEQYFGPGTRLTVT.

The chain employs TRBV11-2 and TRBJ2-3; 12 nucleotides agree with TRBD2. The CDR3 has 16 amino acids. Trimming took 3 bases from V and 0 from J; bases not matched to a gene: 1. Germline V gene sequence: CDR1 SGHAT, CDR2 FQNNGV. CDR3 region: CASSFLAGGSTDTQYF. Written as DNA, the CDR3 is TGTGCCAGCAGCTTTCTAGCGGGGGGGAGCACAGATACGCAGTATTTT.

The chain is built from TRBV29-1 and TRBJ2-1; 8 bases align to TRBD2. With V trimmed by 3 bases and J by 8 bases, 18 bases remained unmatched. The CDR3 runs 17 residues. Germline CDR1 reads SQVTM; CDR2 reads ANQGSEA. The CDR3 nucleotides are TGCAGCGTTGACCTTAGGGAGCGGGAGTATTTGAGGGATGAGCAGTTCTTC. As protein: CSVDLREREYLRDEQFF.

This clone was detected only once. The chain is built from TRBV5-4 and TRBJ2-1; TRBD2 matches at 7 bases. The V segment lost 5 bases and the J segment 8 bases; nucleotides outside the gene matches: 13. CDR3 size: 15 residues. Germline CDR1 is SGHNT and CDR2 is YYREEE (reference sequence). As DNA, the CDR3 is TGTGCCAGCAGTCGGGACTATTCATCCTCCCATGAGCAGTTCTTC. Its translation is CASSRDYSSSHEQFF. The full variable domain, in which reference TRBV5-4 and TRBJ2-1 provide the parts outside the CDR3, is ETGVTQSPTHLIKTRGQQVTLRCSSQSGHNTVSWYQQALGQGPQFIFQYYREEENGRGNFPPRFSGLQFPNYSSELNVNALELDDSALYLCASSRDYSSSHEQFFGPGTRLTVL.

This sequence joins TRBV18 and TRBJ2-1, with D maybe TRBD2 (6 bases). V lost 4 bases to trimming and J lost 7 bases, with 11 bases between them. Germline V lookup: CDR1 KGHSH, CDR2 LQKENI. The CDR3 consists of 13 residues. In DNA form, the CDR3 reads TGTGCCAGCTCACGGGGGGACGGTAATGAGCAGTTCTTC. This gives the protein CASSRGDGNEQFF.

The J gene is TRBJ2-5, the V gene TRBV6-1, with D tentatively TRBD2 (6 bases). The CDR3 is made up of 15 amino acids. Germline CDR1 MNHNS, CDR2 SASEGT. Trimming pared 2 bases from V and 2 bases from J, leaving 12 bases between. The DNA for the CDR3 is TGTGCCAGCAGTGAATTTAGCGGCCAGCAAGAGACCCAGTACTTC. Translating it yields CASSEFSGQQETQYF.

V is TRBV24-1 and J is TRBJ2-3; tentatively, D is TRBD2 (6 bases). The CDR3 has 14 amino acids. Between the trimmed V and J ends, which lost 6 bases and 2 bases, there was a span of 11 bases. Germline V gene data show CDR1 as KGHDR and CDR2 as SFDVKD. The CDR3 spells CATSRRGTTDTQYF. The CDR3 nucleotides read TGTGCCACCAGTCGCCGGGGGACCACAGATACGCAGTATTTT.

The V and J genes are TRBV6-5 and TRBJ2-7; the match to TRBD1 covers 8 bases. Germline lookup yields CDR1 MNHEY and CDR2 SVGAGI. This CDR3 has 11 residues. The J segment lost 6 bases and the V segment lost 6 bases, leaving 1 base of the junction unmatched. The CDR3 nucleotides read TGTGCCAGCAGGCAGGGGGCCGAGCAGTACTTC. Residues: CASRQGAEQYF.